The rows below give T cell receptor beta chains drawn from one sample of a study of shared clonotypes between healthy human individuals. The data were produced by immunoSEQ multiplex PCR, yet TCRdb's version contains in-frame clones alone and is incomplete. The table has over a million clones, roughly 95% seen once. The sample taken for sequencing was naive CD4+ T cells sorted from blood. These receptors were collected from a man in his thirties or forties in good health. Both conserved end residues are part of each CDR3. A D gene is named only where the DNA matches it firmly. Expanded clones are given a class, and other clones once, few, many or no size at all.

CASSKNPGGPAGGGHNEQFF	TGCGCCAGCAGCAAGAACCCAGGGGGCCCAGCGGGAGGGGGGCACAATGAGCAGTTCTTC	TRBV5-1	TRBJ2-1	-	TRBD2
CASSLRERLSASGELFF	TGTGCCAGCAGCTTAAGAGAAAGATTGTCCGCGTCCGGGGAGCTGTTTTTT	TRBV7-9	TRBJ2-2	-	-
CASSPPSGGLNEQFF	TGTGCCAGCTCACCACCGTCGGGAGGCCTCAATGAGCAGTTCTTC	TRBV18	TRBJ2-1	-	TRBD2
CASTIVGRSPGNQPQHF	TGTGCCAGCACCATTGTTGGACGGTCCCCAGGCAATCAGCCCCAGCATTTT	TRBV7-9	TRBJ1-5	once	-
CASRGLASYEQYF	TGTGCCAGCAGGGGACTAGCCTCCTACGAGCAGTACTTC	TRBV28	TRBJ2-7	-	TRBD2
CASSSPWGDDRGPRPYEQYF	TGTGCCAGCAGTTCCCCCTGGGGAGACGACCGGGGCCCGAGGCCCTACGAGCAGTACTTC	TRBV28	TRBJ2-7	-	-
CASRGDRVENQPQHF	TGTGCCAGCAGAGGGGACAGGGTGGAGAATCAGCCCCAGCATTTT	TRBV6-1	TRBJ1-5	-	TRBD1
CASSESQGETEAFF	TGTGCCAGCAGTGAAAGTCAGGGGGAAACTGAAGCTTTCTTT	TRBV6-1	TRBJ1-1	-	TRBD1
CSVRGSNEKLFF	TGCAGCGTCAGGGGGTCTAATGAAAAACTGTTTTTT	TRBV29-1	TRBJ1-4	-	TRBD1
CAISDDRARDRLFF	TGTGCCATCAGTGATGACAGGGCCAGGGATAGACTGTTTTTT	TRBV10-3	TRBJ1-4	-	TRBD1
CASSQGQLIAKNIQYF	TGTGCCAGCAGCCAGGGACAGCTCATAGCCAAAAACATTCAGTACTTC	TRBV28	TRBJ2-4	-	TRBD1